Shown below are 3 T cell receptor beta chains from a single sample sequenced in a study of shared clonotypes between healthy human individuals. Repertoires were generated with immunoSEQ multiplex PCR, while TCRdb's copy carries only in-frame clones and drops some. The repertoire has about 710,000 clones, 55% to 80% of them found once; the top ten carry about 1.7%. Sequenced input: memory CD4+ T cells sorted from blood. Subset described: CD45RA-negative fraction. Source of these receptors: a young woman in good health.

The chain recombines TRBV27 with TRBJ2-7; D gene uncertain. Germline V gene lookup returns CDR1 MNHEY and CDR2 SMNVEV (reference sequence). This CDR3 has 15 amino acids. The V and J ends lost 6 bases and 2 bases respectively, with 17 bases between them. CDR3 amino acids: CASSRSRVTTYEQYF. DNA for the CDR3: TGTGCCAGCAGCCGTTCTCGGGTAACCACCTACGAGCAGTACTTC.

This clone was found a few times. Additional DNA sequences in this sample encode the identical CDR3. The V call is TRBV7-2, the J call TRBJ1-5, with D unclear. The CDR3 covers 13 residues. CDR1 SGHTA and CDR2 FQGNSA come from the germline V gene. Trimming stripped 6 bases from V and 0 bases from J, with 6 bases between. This CDR3 reads CASSFYSNQPQHF. The DNA for the CDR3 is TGTGCCAGCAGTTTTTATAGCAATCAGCCCCAGCATTTT.

The chain couples TRBV6-5 to TRBJ1-5; D is perhaps TRBD1 (5 bases). From germline, CDR1 is MNHEY and CDR2 SVGAGI. V lost 6 bases and J 5 bases, leaving 17 bases between the germline ends. The CDR3 sequence is 15 residues long. CDR3 bases: TGTGCCAGCAGCCAGAGGCTCCAGGGCGATCAGCCCCAGCATTTT. Translation: CASSQRLQGDQPQHF.